The text below deals with one T cell receptor (beta chain). Via MiXCR, TCRdb re-called the RT-PCR reads, giving one row per CDR3 protein. The table records about 680,000 distinct CDR3 sequences, 14% of them present only once. CDR3 length: 15 residues. CDR1 SGHRS and CDR2 YFSETQ come from the germline V gene. With 0 bases removed from V and 3 bases from J, the gap between germline ends came to 9 bases. Specimen: memory CD4+ T cells from blood. This clonotype was sampled from a female donor in good health, serving as a healthy control. The chain has TRBV5-1 and TRBJ2-2, with a tentative D call TRBD1 (5 bases). The CDR3 spells CASSLAPQDTGELFF. In DNA form, the CDR3 reads TGCGCCAGCAGCTTGGCCCCACAGGACACCGGGGAGCTGTTTTTT.